This passage covers 18 T cell receptor beta chains from one sample sequenced in a study of OX40 agonist ivuxolimab in advanced cancers. Using immunoSEQ multiplex PCR, the repertoire was profiled, and TCRdb retains in-frame clones only, with some absent. This sample has 50,000 to 60,000 clones; 86% occur once, and the top ten carry 5.5% to 7%. The specimen was CD4+ or CD8+ T cells sorted from blood, collected in a trial of the OX40 agonist ivuxolimab. These TCRs come from an adult with an advanced solid tumor such as melanoma, head and neck, liver or kidney cancer.

The rearrangement links TRBV5-1 to TRBJ1-1, with 8 bases aligning to TRBD1. Per germline, CDR1 SGHRS and CDR2 YFSETQ. V was pared by 2 bases and J by 3 bases, with 6 bases of the junction left unmatched. This CDR3 contains 15 residues. The CDR3: CASSFTGGVHTEAFF. The DNA of the CDR3 is TGCGCCAGCAGCTTCACAGGGGGGGTCCACACTGAAGCTTTCTTT.

The V call is TRBV18, the J call TRBJ1-4; the match to TRBD1 covers 7 bases. J gave up 6 bases and V 6 bases, and 10 bases lay outside the gene matches. The CDR3 runs to 15 residues. CDR1 KGHSH and CDR2 LQKENI come from the germline V gene. In DNA, the CDR3 is TGTGCCAGCTCCCGGGACAGCAGGGGAGATGAAAAACTGTTTTTT. It encodes CASSRDSRGDEKLFF.

The gene calls are TRBV6-1 and TRBJ2-7; TRBD1 might be the D (5 bases). Germline CDR1 and CDR2: MNHNS and SASEGT. With 6 bases removed from V and 1 base from J, the gap between germline ends came to 10 bases. This CDR3 comprises 13 residues. CDR3 residues: CASRMDNSYEQYF. The CDR3 DNA sequence: TGTGCCAGCAGGATGGACAATTCCTACGAGCAGTACTTC.

V and J are TRBV5-4 and TRBJ1-2, with 12 bases fitting TRBD1. The CDR3 covers 17 residues. Looked up from germline, CDR1 is SGHNT and CDR2 is YYREEE (reference sequence). V dropped 4 bases and J dropped 8; count of bases not matched to a gene: 15. CDR3 coding DNA: TGTGCCAGCAGCCTGTTTCGGGGACAGGGGGCAACGGGAGGCTACACCTTC. It yields the protein CASSLFRGQGATGGYTF.

V gene TRBV5-6 combines with J gene TRBJ2-7, with D possibly being TRBD1 (6 bases). CDR3 size: 16 residues. V was shortened by 3 bases and J by 0 bases, with 16 bases between the two germline ends. Germline loops: CDR1 SGHDT, CDR2 YYEEEE. In DNA, the CDR3 is TGTGCCAGCAGCTCTATGGACAGTCCTCTCTCCTACGAGCAGTACTTC. Its translation: CASSSMDSPLSYEQYF.

This clone was counted between two and nine times. The chain joins TRBV12-5 to TRBJ1-1; 9 bases are a match to TRBD1. With 6 bases clipped from V and 5 bases from J, the junction kept 7 bases outside the gene matches. Germline lookup yields CDR1 LGHNT and CDR2 FRNRAP. There are 14 residues in the CDR3. The CDR3 DNA follows: TGTGCTAGTGGGCTCACAGGGGGCTTGACTGAAGCTTTCTTT. Its translation is CASGLTGGLTEAFF.

The CDR3 DNA reads as TGTGCCAGTGGGCGTGGCGGGGGGGACAATCAGCCCCAGCATTTT. Amino acids: CASGRGGGDNQPQHF. The chain joins TRBV19 to TRBJ1-5; weak D call: TRBD1 (5 bases). V shed 8 bases and J shed 3 bases, with 17 bases lying between them. The CDR3 is made up of 15 amino acids. Germline V gives CDR1 LNHDA, CDR2 SQIVND (reference sequence). The variable domain in full, completed from reference TRBV19 and TRBJ1-5, reads DGGITQSPKYLFRKEGQNVTLSCEQNLNHDAMYWYRQDPGQGLRLIYYSQIVNDFQKGDIAEGYSVSREKKESFPLTVTSAQKNPTAFYLCASGRGGGDNQPQHFGDGTRLSIL.

This chain joins TRBV5-1 and TRBJ1-1, with unresolved D. With 3 bases removed from V and 1 base from J, the gap between germline ends came to 7 bases. Germline V CDR1 and CDR2: SGHRS, YFSETQ. The CDR3 spans 13 residues. CDR3 amino acids: CASSSIRNTEAFF. The CDR3 nucleotides are TGCGCCAGCAGCTCGATCAGGAACACTGAAGCTTTCTTT.

V and J are TRBV6-6 and TRBJ2-7; 9 bases map to TRBD1. Germline V CDR1 and CDR2: MNHNY, SVGAGI (reference sequence). V lost 4 bases to trimming and J lost 6 bases; unmatched junction nucleotides: 13. This CDR3 region has 16 residues. The CDR3 sequence is CASSSTSGTGTGEQYF. The DNA of the CDR3 is TGTGCCAGCAGTTCCACCTCCGGGACAGGGACCGGCGAGCAGTACTTC.

The rearrangement links TRBV5-8 to TRBJ1-5; D is uncertain. CDR3 length equals 14 residues. V lost 5 bases to trimming and J lost 8 bases, with 17 bases between them. Germline CDR1 and CDR2: SGHTS and YDEGEE. CDR3 residues: CASSQGLYGEPQHF. The CDR3 DNA reads as TGTGCCAGCAGTCAAGGACTTTACGGCGAGCCCCAGCATTTT. Looking up the rest from reference TRBV5-8 and TRBJ1-5 gives the full variable domain: EAGVTQSPTHLIKTRGQQATLRCSPISGHTSVYWYQQALGLGLQFLLWYDEGEERNRGNFPPRFSGRQFPNYSSELNVNALELEDSALYLCASSQGLYGEPQHFGDGTRLSIL.

The V call is TRBV5-1, the J call TRBJ2-1; TRBD2 aligns across 11 bases. Germline V CDR1 and CDR2: SGHRS, YFSETQ. The ends lost 5 bases at V and 0 bases at J; junction bases unmatched: 4. CDR3 size: 16 residues. The DNA of the CDR3 is TGCGCCAGCAGGGAGACTAGCGGGGCCTCCTACAATGAGCAGTTCTTC. This gives the protein CASRETSGASYNEQFF.

The V and J genes are TRBV2 and TRBJ1-1; tentative D call: TRBD1 (5 bases). Germline V gene data show CDR1 as SNHLY and CDR2 as FYNNEI. Trimming left V 8 bases short and J 3 bases short, with 16 bases between. The CDR3 runs to 14 residues. The DNA for the CDR3 is TGTGCCAGCGGAATAGGAAGAGGGGACACTGAAGCTTTCTTT. Amino acids: CASGIGRGDTEAFF.

The V and J genes are TRBV30 and TRBJ1-5; possibly TRBD1 for D (6 bases). V was trimmed by 0 bases and J by 6 bases, leaving 12 bases between them. Per germline, CDR1 GTSNPN and CDR2 SVGIG (reference sequence). The CDR3 covers 14 residues. Here the CDR3 reads CAWSVLGGRQPQHF. The CDR3 DNA reads as TGTGCCTGGAGTGTACTAGGGGGGCGTCAGCCCCAGCATTTT.

The chain is built from TRBV5-4 and TRBJ2-3; the match to TRBD2 covers 9 bases. Germline-derived CDR1 and CDR2 are SGHNT and YYREEE (reference sequence). CDR3 length: 15 amino acids. The junction had 5 bases not matched to a gene; V was cut back by 3 bases and J by 3 bases. CDR3: CASSSGGGATDTQYF. The CDR3 bases are TGTGCCAGCAGCTCGGGCGGGGGGGCAACAGATACGCAGTATTTT.

The chain employs TRBV11-3 and TRBJ2-2; D might be TRBD1 (6 bases). V lost 0 bases to trimming and J lost 6 bases, with 11 bases between them. CDR1 is SGHNT, CDR2 YENEEA, per germline. This CDR3 has 15 amino acids. DNA for the CDR3: TGTGCCAGCAGCTTAGATGGGCAGGGGTCCGGGGAGCTGTTTTTT. Residues: CASSLDGQGSGELFF. The full variable domain, with the rest looked up from reference TRBV11-3 and TRBJ2-2, is EAGVVQSPRYKIIEKKQPVAFWCNPISGHNTLYWYLQNLGQGPELLIRYENEEAVDDSQLPKDRFSAERLKGVDSTLKIQPAELGDSAVYLCASSLDGQGSGELFFGEGSRLTVL.

The chain has TRBV5-1 and TRBJ1-6; TRBD1 matches at 9 bases. The J segment lost 4 bases and the V segment lost 0 bases, leaving 8 bases of the junction unmatched. The CDR3 sequence is 18 residues long. Germline CDR1 reads SGHRS; CDR2 reads YFSETQ. CDR3: CASSLGRDRARYNSPLHF. CDR3 coding DNA: TGCGCCAGCAGCTTGGGTAGGGACAGGGCAAGGTATAATTCACCCCTCCACTTT.

The chain recombines TRBV10-3 with TRBJ2-4, with D possibly matching TRBD1 (5 bases). The germline CDR1 and CDR2 sequences are ENHRY and SYGVKD. The CDR3 is 16 residues long. V shed 0 bases and J shed 6 bases, with 15 bases lying between them. CDR3 nucleotides: TGTGCCATCAGTGAGTCAATCACGCGGCAGGGAAACATTCAGTACTTC. It yields the protein CAISESITRQGNIQYF.

This sequence joins TRBV5-1 and TRBJ2-3; 7 bases are a match to TRBD1. The length of the CDR3 is 15 residues. The J segment lost 4 bases and the V segment lost 0 bases, leaving 5 bases of the junction unmatched. Germline V lookup: CDR1 SGHRS, CDR2 YFSETQ. The CDR3 nucleotides are TGCGCCAGCAGCTTGGAAGGACAGGTGGCAGATACGCAGTATTTT. Its protein product is CASSLEGQVADTQYF. Filled out from reference TRBV5-1 and TRBJ2-3, the complete variable domain reads KAGVTQTPRYLIKTRGQQVTLSCSPISGHRSVSWYQQTPGQGLQFLFEYFSETQRNKGNFPGRFSGRQFSNSRSEMNVSTLELGDSALYLCASSLEGQVADTQYFGPGTRLTVL.